This paragraph reports one TCR beta chain. The antigen remains unidentified. This entry comes from a study of OX40 agonist ivuxolimab in advanced cancers. Study details: The eligibility criteria allowed prior anti-PD-1, anti-PD-L1 or anti-CTLA-4 therapy, and around 38% had some. Findings and limits, study-wide: Within 6 weeks, CD4+ and CD8+ blood T cells expanded clonally at 0.1 to 3.0 mg/kg.

Systemic immunosuppression or autoimmune disease history was grounds to exclude patients. Germline lookup yields CDR1 SGHTA and CDR2 FQGNSA. There are 14 residues in the CDR3. With V trimmed by 5 bases and J by 5 bases, 5 bases remained unmatched. Repertoires were generated with immunoSEQ multiplex PCR, while TCRdb's copy carries only in-frame clones and drops some. The sample carries fewer than 70,000 clones, approximately 87% recorded once. J is TRBJ2-1 and V is TRBV7-2; 8 bases align to TRBD1. The sequence derives from an adult with an advanced solid tumor such as melanoma, head and neck, liver or kidney cancer. The sequenced sample was CD4+ or CD8+ T cells sorted from blood, obtained in a trial of the OX40 agonist ivuxolimab. The CDR3 region has the DNA TGTGCCAGCAGCCGATCGACAGGGGACAATGAGCAGTTCTTC. This gives the protein CASSRSTGDNEQFF.